Listed below are T cell receptor beta chains from one sample, sequenced in a study of shared clonotypes between healthy human individuals. The protocol was immunoSEQ multiplex PCR, while the TCRdb copy is restricted to in-frame clones and leaves out a portion. The data hold a few million clones, with 85% to 95% observed a single time. The sequenced sample was naive CD8+ T cells from PBMCs. These receptors were collected from a man younger than 35 in good health. Some clones in this sample may be carry-over from other donors' samples. The conserved cysteine and the conserved F or W are not part of the CDR3 here. Each record gives: V gene, CDR3 protein.

V: TRBV29-1
CDR3: SVETSGGNSYEQY

V: TRBV2
CDR3: ASSVPLDRAEGYT

V: TRBV11-2
CDR3: ASSSRAGLKNNEQF

V: TRBV9
CDR3: ASSAYQYNEQF

V: TRBV19
CDR3: ASSIDIVSFRPYEQY

V: TRBV29-1
CDR3: SATAFSNTEAF

V: TRBV7-9
CDR3: ASRKAPPDTQY

V: TRBV27
CDR3: ASSWSALYEQY

V: TRBV20-1
CDR3: SAREVPEAF

V: TRBV15
CDR3: ATSIRESDSNQPQH

V: TRBV4-1
CDR3: ASSATGRQNNEQF

V: TRBV27
CDR3: ASSYGLQYEQY

V: TRBV27
CDR3: ASSDGTPRGQPQH

V: TRBV5-6
CDR3: ASSLVRRDLSGNTIY

V: TRBV27
CDR3: ASSLSSNGELF

V: TRBV4-1
CDR3: ASSQERRVIVEYYNEQF

V: TRBV5-1
CDR3: ASSPPAGDSDTQY

V: TRBV10-3
CDR3: AISEIGSPRAVPYEQY

V: TRBV9
CDR3: ASSASSANEQY

V: TRBV30
CDR3: AWSPTMNTEAF

V: TRBV4-3
CDR3: ASSQEWGVSSSSGNTIY

V: TRBV7-9
CDR3: ASSPPFSGILLGDTQY

V: TRBV29-1
CDR3: SVETDRTYGYT

V: TRBV27
CDR3: ASSFPGHGELF

V: TRBV12-5
CDR3: ASGFTLRDTQY

V: TRBV7-6
CDR3: ASSLGQGVSSYNEQF

V: TRBV29-1
CDR3: SVEGSYEQY

V: TRBV5-1
CDR3: ASSLPGTGEGTEAF

V: TRBV19
CDR3: ASSPGVATNEKLF

V: TRBV27
CDR3: ASSFGAGERLNEQF

V: TRBV9
CDR3: ASSGTSGKDTQY

V: TRBV29-1
CDR3: SVEAMGRVPTSIGYGYT

V: TRBV29-1
CDR3: SVEGLAGGTYNEQF

V: TRBV10-3
CDR3: AISEFGTSGRGGELF

V: TRBV6-6
CDR3: ASSYSEGPYEQY

V: TRBV20-1
CDR3: SARTRGTQY

V: TRBV27
CDR3: ASSSRVSASGYNEQF

V: TRBV9
CDR3: ASSVGGVSYGYT

V: TRBV28
CDR3: ASSLFGRAYNEQF

V: TRBV9
CDR3: ASSLPKQGSAGNTIY